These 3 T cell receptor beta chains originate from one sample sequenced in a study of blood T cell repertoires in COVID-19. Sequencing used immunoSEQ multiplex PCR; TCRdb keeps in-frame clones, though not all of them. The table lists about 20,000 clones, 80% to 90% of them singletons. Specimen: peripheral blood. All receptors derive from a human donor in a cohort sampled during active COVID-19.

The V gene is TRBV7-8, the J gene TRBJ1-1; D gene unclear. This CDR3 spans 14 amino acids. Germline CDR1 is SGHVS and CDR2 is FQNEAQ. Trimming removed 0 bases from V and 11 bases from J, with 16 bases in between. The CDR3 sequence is CASSLAGMGGWAFF. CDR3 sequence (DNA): TGTGCCAGCAGCTTAGCAGGCATGGGAGGGTGGGCTTTCTTT.

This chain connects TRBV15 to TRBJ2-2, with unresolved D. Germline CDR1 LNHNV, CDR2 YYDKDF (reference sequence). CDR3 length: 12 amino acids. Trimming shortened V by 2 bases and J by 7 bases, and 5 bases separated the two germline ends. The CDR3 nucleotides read TGTGCCACCAGCAGACTAGTCGGGGAGCTGTTTTTT. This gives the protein CATSRLVGELFF. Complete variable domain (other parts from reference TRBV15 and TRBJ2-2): DAMVIQNPRYQVTQFGKPVTLSCSQTLNHNVMYWYQQKSSQAPKLLFHYYDKDFNNEADTPDNFQSRRPNTSFCFLDIRSPGLGDTAMYLCATSRLVGELFFGEGSRLTVL.

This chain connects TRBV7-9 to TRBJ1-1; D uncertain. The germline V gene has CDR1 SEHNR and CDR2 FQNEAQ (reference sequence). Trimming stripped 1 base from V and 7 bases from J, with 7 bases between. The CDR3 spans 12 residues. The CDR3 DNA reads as TGTGCCAGCAGCTTAGTTTACGGTGAAGCTTTCTTT. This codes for CASSLVYGEAFF.